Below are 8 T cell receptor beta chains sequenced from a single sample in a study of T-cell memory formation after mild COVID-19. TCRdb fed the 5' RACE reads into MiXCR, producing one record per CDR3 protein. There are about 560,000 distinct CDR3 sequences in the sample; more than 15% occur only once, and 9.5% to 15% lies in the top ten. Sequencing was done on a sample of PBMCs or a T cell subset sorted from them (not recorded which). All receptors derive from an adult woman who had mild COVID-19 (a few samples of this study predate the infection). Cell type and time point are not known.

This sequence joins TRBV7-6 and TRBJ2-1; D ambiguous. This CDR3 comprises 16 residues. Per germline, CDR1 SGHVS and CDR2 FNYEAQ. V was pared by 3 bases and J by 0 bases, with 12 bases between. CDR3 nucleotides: TGTGCCAGCAGCTTTTGGCCAAAGAGCTCCTACAATGAGCAGTTCTTC. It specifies CASSFWPKSSYNEQFF.

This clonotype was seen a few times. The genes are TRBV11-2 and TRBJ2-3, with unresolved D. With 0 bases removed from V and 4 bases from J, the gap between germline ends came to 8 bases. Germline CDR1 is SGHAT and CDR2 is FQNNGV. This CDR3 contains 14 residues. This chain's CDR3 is CASSLDQTSDTQYF. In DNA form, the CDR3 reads TGTGCCAGCAGCTTAGATCAAACGTCAGATACGCAGTATTTT. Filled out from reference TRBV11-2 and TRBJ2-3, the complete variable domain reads EAGVAQSPRYKIIEKRQSVAFWCNPISGHATLYWYQQILGQGPKLLIQFQNNGVVDDSQLPKDRFSAERLKGVDSTLKIQPAKLEDSAVYLCASSLDQTSDTQYFGPGTRLTVL.

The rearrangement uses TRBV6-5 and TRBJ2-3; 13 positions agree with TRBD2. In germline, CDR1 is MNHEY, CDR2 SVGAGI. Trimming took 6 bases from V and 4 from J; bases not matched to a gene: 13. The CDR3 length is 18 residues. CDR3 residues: CASSPTGLAGIHPDTQYF. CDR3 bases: TGTGCCAGCAGCCCCACGGGACTAGCGGGGATCCACCCAGATACGCAGTATTTT.

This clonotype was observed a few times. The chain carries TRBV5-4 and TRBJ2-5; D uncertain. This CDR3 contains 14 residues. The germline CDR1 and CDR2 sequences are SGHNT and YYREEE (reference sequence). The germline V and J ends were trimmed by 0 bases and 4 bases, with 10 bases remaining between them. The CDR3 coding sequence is TGTGCCAGCAGCTTGGAAGGTCCCCGAGAGACCCAGTACTTC. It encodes CASSLEGPRETQYF.

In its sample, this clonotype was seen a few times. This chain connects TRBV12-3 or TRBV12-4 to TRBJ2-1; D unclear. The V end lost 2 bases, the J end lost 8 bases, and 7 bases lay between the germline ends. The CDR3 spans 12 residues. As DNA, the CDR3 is TGTGCCAGCAGTTTACCTGGGTATGAGCAGTTCTTC. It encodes CASSLPGYEQFF.

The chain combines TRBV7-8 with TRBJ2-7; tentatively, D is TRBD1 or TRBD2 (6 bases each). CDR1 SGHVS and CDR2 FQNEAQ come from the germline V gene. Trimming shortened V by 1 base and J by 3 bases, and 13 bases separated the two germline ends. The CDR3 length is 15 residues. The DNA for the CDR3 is TGTGCCAGCAGCTTAGGGGGGGCCAGGGTCTACGAGCAGTACTTC. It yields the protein CASSLGGARVYEQYF.

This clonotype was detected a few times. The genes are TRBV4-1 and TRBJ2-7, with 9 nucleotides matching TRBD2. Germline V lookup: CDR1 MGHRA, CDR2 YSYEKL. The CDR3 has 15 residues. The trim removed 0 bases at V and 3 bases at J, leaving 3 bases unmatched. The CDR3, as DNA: TGCGCCAGCAGCCAAGAGCAGCGGGGGGTCTACGAGCAGTACTTC. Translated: CASSQEQRGVYEQYF.

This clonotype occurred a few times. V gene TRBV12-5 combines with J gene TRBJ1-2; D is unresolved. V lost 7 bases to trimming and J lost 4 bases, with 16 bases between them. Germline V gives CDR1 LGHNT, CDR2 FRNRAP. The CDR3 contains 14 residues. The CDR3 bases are TGTGCTAGTGCCCCCCCGGGCGCAGGCTATGGCTACACCTTC. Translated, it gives CASAPPGAGYGYTF.